The 32 T cell receptor beta chains listed next were all sequenced from one sample in a study of human T cells and chemical hapten exposure. MiXCR, applied by TCRdb to the RACE reads, yields one record per CDR3 protein. Counted here are about 80,000 distinct CDR3 sequences, 12% to 15% occurring once; the ten biggest clones make up roughly 4.9%. Time point specified: pre-sensitization, week 0. Documented treatment: therapeutic diphenylcyclopropenone sensitization with weekly scalp DPC. The sequenced sample was whole blood, obtained in connection with sensitization to the hapten diphenylcyclopropenone (DPC). These receptors were collected from a woman between 45 and 65 years old with alopecia areata. Some clones in this sample may be carry-over from other donors' samples.

This clonotype was seen more than once but under ten times. This sequence joins TRBV5-4 and TRBJ1-2, with D possibly TRBD1 on 6 matching bases. CDR1 is SGHNT and CDR2 is YYREEE in the germline V gene (reference sequence). The CDR3 sequence is 15 residues long. V gave up 3 bases and J gave up 8 bases, with 20 bases separating them. In nucleotides, the CDR3 is TGTGCCAGCAGCTATTCTAGAGTGGGGGCAGAGGGCTACACCTTC. Translation: CASSYSRVGAEGYTF. The variable domain in full, with the rest retrieved from reference TRBV5-4 and TRBJ1-2, is ETGVTQSPTHLIKTRGQQVTLRCSSQSGHNTVSWYQQALGQGPQFIFQYYREEENGRGNFPPRFSGLQFPNYSSELNVNALELDDSALYLCASSYSRVGAEGYTFGSGTRLTVV.

This clonotype has just a few counts. The chain carries TRBV5-1 and TRBJ1-1; D is unresolved. CDR1 and CDR2 (germline): SGHRS, YFSETQ. The CDR3 is 13 residues long. V lost 4 bases, J lost 2 bases, and 9 bases lay in between. In DNA form, the CDR3 reads TGCGCCAGCAGCGCCTCCTTCAACACTGAAGCTTTCTTT. Translated, it gives CASSASFNTEAFF.

This clonotype was counted a few times. The V gene is TRBV7-9, the J gene TRBJ1-1; D not resolved. The CDR3 runs 16 residues. Germline assignment: CDR1 SEHNR and CDR2 FQNEAQ (reference sequence). V lost 3 bases to trimming and J lost 3 bases, with 17 bases between them. DNA of the CDR3: TGTGCCAGCAGCTTGATGGGCCAGGTGGGCCACACTGAAGCTTTCTTT. Residues: CASSLMGQVGHTEAFF.

This clonotype was picked up a small number of times. The rearrangement uses TRBV20-1 and TRBJ2-3; perhaps D is TRBD1 or TRBD2 (7 bases each). Per the germline V gene, CDR1 is DFQATT and CDR2 is SNEGSKA (reference sequence). The V end was cut by 6 bases, the J end by 4 bases, with 17 bases between. CDR3 size: 14 residues. The CDR3 spells CSAPPPGGADTQYF. CDR3 in DNA: TGCAGTGCGCCTCCCCCAGGGGGGGCAGATACGCAGTATTTT.

This clonotype was counted between two and nine times. The chain recombines TRBV11-1 with TRBJ2-7; 8 bases align to TRBD1. Looked up from germline, CDR1 is SGHAT and CDR2 is FQDESV (reference sequence). V shed 3 bases, J shed 2 bases, and the junction held 6 bases outside the gene matches. CDR3 length: 15 amino acids. This CDR3 reads CASSFSQGAPYEQYF. In DNA form, the CDR3 reads TGTGCCAGCAGCTTCTCCCAGGGGGCCCCCTACGAGCAGTACTTC.

This clonotype was counted between two and nine times. The chain couples TRBV24-1 to TRBJ2-2, with TRBD2 matching 9 bases. V dropped 7 bases and J dropped 6; count of bases not matched to a gene: 8. The length of the CDR3 is 15 residues. CDR1 KGHDR and CDR2 SFDVKD come from the germline V gene. CDR3 sequence: CATSPGTSIPGELFF. CDR3 in DNA: TGTGCCACCAGCCCCGGGACTAGCATACCCGGGGAGCTGTTTTTT.

The chain couples TRBV28 to TRBJ2-5; D possibly corresponds to TRBD1 (5 bases). The CDR3 is 15 amino acids. The V gene lost 3 bases and the J gene lost 4 bases, with 15 bases spanning the gap. Germline CDR1 MDHEN, CDR2 SYDVKM. The CDR3 DNA reads TGTGCCAGCAGTTTCCAGCAAATCAGGGCAGAGACCCAGTACTTC. Its translation: CASSFQQIRAETQYF.

The chain couples TRBV29-1 to TRBJ2-7; no definite D call. Trimming removed 6 bases from V and 3 bases from J, with 12 bases in between. The CDR3 has 12 amino acids. The germline gives CDR1 SQVTM, CDR2 ANQGSEA. The DNA for the CDR3 is TGCAGCGTGCTCCGGGCCGACTACGAGCAGTACTTC. This translates into CSVLRADYEQYF.

The V gene is TRBV20-1, the J gene TRBJ2-5; 9 nucleotides match TRBD2. With V trimmed by 2 bases and J by 4 bases, 8 bases remained unmatched. In germline, CDR1 is DFQATT, CDR2 SNEGSKA (reference sequence). The CDR3 totals 15 residues. The CDR3 is CSARPRGLAPETQYF. CDR3 nucleotides: TGCAGTGCTAGACCTCGCGGACTAGCGCCAGAGACCCAGTACTTC.

A few counts support this clonotype. The chain combines TRBV5-1 with TRBJ1-1, with D unclear. Per germline, CDR1 SGHRS and CDR2 YFSETQ. The CDR3 sequence is 13 residues long. Trimming removed 5 bases at V and 0 bases at J, with 8 bases between. CDR3 residues: CASRVGMNTEAFF. For the CDR3, the DNA is TGCGCCAGCAGGGTGGGGATGAACACTGAAGCTTTCTTT.

This clonotype has only one observation. The chain couples TRBV20-1 to TRBJ2-4, with D possibly TRBD2 on 6 matching bases. The V and J ends lost 3 bases and 10 bases respectively, with 16 bases between them. The CDR3 totals 13 residues. The germline gives CDR1 DFQATT, CDR2 SNEGSKA (reference sequence). CDR3 amino acids: CSASPLGGVIQYF. The CDR3 DNA reads as TGCAGTGCTAGTCCCCTGGGGGGTGTGATTCAGTACTTC.

The rearrangement joins TRBV12-3 or TRBV12-4 to TRBJ2-7; TRBD1 aligns across 10 bases. The CDR3 length is 14 residues. J gave up 6 bases and V 4 bases, and 6 bases lay outside the gene matches. The CDR3 nucleotides read TGTGCCAGCAGTTCCGGGACAGGGGTGGTCGAGCAGTACTTC. Translation gives CASSSGTGVVEQYF.

This clonotype was counted many times. DNA for the CDR3: TGTGCCAGCAGCTCTTCGACAGGGCGATGGGAGCAGTTCTTC. This sequence encodes CASSSSTGRWEQFF. The rearrangement links TRBV5-5 to TRBJ2-1; TRBD1 matches at 7 bases. CDR3 length equals 14 residues. Germline CDR1 is SGHKS and CDR2 is YYEKEE (reference sequence). V shed 3 bases, J shed 10 bases, and the junction held 10 bases outside the gene matches.

The chain couples TRBV27 to TRBJ1-5, with D possibly matching TRBD1 (5 bases). Germline CDR1 and CDR2: MNHEY and SMNVEV (reference sequence). The CDR3 is 15 amino acids. Trimming shortened V by 4 bases and J by 3 bases, and 13 bases separated the two germline ends. CDR3 sequence reads: CASSSIRGYNQPQHF. The CDR3 bases are TGTGCCAGCAGTTCGATCCGGGGCTACAATCAGCCCCAGCATTTT.

The chain couples TRBV6-2 or TRBV6-3 to TRBJ1-5; D is uncertain. CDR1 and CDR2 from the germline V gene are MNHEY and SVGEGT. The length of the CDR3 is 13 residues. V was trimmed by 7 bases and J by 5 bases, leaving 12 bases between them. The chain's CDR3 is CASTPGRDQPQHF. DNA of the CDR3: TGTGCCAGCACCCCGGGGAGAGATCAGCCCCAGCATTTT.

The V call is TRBV20-1, the J call TRBJ2-1, with D unresolved. Trimming removed 5 bases from V and 0 bases from J, with 14 bases in between. Germline-derived CDR1 and CDR2 are DFQATT and SNEGSKA (reference sequence). The CDR3 is 15 amino acids. DNA for the CDR3: TGCAGTGCTCGGAAGACCGAGAGCTCCTACAATGAGCAGTTCTTC. Protein product: CSARKTESSYNEQFF.

This clonotype was recorded a few times. The chain employs TRBV18 and TRBJ1-3, with D hard to call. The ends were cut back, 3 bases at V and 1 base at J, with 4 bases in the middle. The CDR3 is made up of 13 amino acids. CDR1 is KGHSH and CDR2 is LQKENI in the germline V gene. The CDR3 DNA follows: TGTGCCAGCTCACCGGCGTCTGGAAACACCATATATTTT. Its translation: CASSPASGNTIYF.

This clonotype was counted at least ten times. This chain connects TRBV11-2 to TRBJ2-4, with TRBD2 as a possible D gene (5 bases). The V end lost 2 bases, the J end lost 8 bases, and 13 bases lay between the germline ends. Germline V gene lookup returns CDR1 SGHAT and CDR2 FQNNGV. The CDR3 covers 14 residues. The CDR3 DNA is TGTGCCAGCAGCTTATCACCGGGGAGTGACATTCAGTACTTC. Its protein product is CASSLSPGSDIQYF.

This clonotype came up a few times. This chain uses TRBV20-1 with TRBJ1-1; 10 nucleotides agree with TRBD1. The CDR3 extends over 14 amino acids. Germline V CDR1 and CDR2: DFQATT, SNEGSKA (reference sequence). V was pared by 3 bases and J by 6 bases, with 7 bases of the junction left unmatched. The CDR3 DNA follows: TGCAGTGCTAGGGACAGGGGGTGCCGTCCTGAAGCTTTCTTT. It encodes CSARDRGCRPEAFF.

The chain recombines TRBV20-1 with TRBJ2-1, with 10 bases lining up with TRBD2. The CDR3 totals 15 residues. The germline gives CDR1 DFQATT, CDR2 SNEGSKA (reference sequence). Germline trimming cut 2 bases from V and 3 bases from J; bases unmatched to any gene: 4. CDR3 in DNA: TGCAGTGCTAGACCCACTAGCGGGATCTACAATGAGCAGTTCTTC. Residues: CSARPTSGIYNEQFF.

This clonotype was picked up a small number of times. V gene TRBV7-9 combines with J gene TRBJ2-2; TRBD1 agrees at 8 bases. The CDR3 contains 15 residues. Germline assignment: CDR1 SEHNR and CDR2 FQNEAQ (reference sequence). The trim removed 3 bases at V and 3 bases at J, leaving 3 bases unmatched. The CDR3 DNA follows: TGTGCCAGCAGCTTCAAGACAGGGGACACCGGGGAGCTGTTTTTT. This encodes CASSFKTGDTGELFF.

The sample holds many counts of this clonotype. V is TRBV6-1 and J is TRBJ2-3, with D possibly being TRBD1 (5 bases). Trimming took 6 bases from V and 5 from J, leaving 12 bases between them. There are 13 residues in the CDR3. Germline V gives CDR1 MNHNS, CDR2 SASEGT. In nucleotides, the CDR3 is TGTGCCAGCAGCCCACAGGAAAAAGATACGCAGTATTTT. Translation: CASSPQEKDTQYF.

This clonotype was seen more than once but under ten times. V is TRBV20-1 and J is TRBJ1-1, with TRBD1 as a possible D gene (5 bases). V lost 1 base to trimming and J lost 5 bases, with 11 bases between them. The length of the CDR3 is 13 residues. The V gene's germline CDR1 is DFQATT and CDR2 SNEGSKA (reference sequence). The CDR3 DNA reads as TGCAGTGCTAGAGCGGGGGTGGCAACTGAAGCTTTCTTT. This encodes CSARAGVATEAFF.

Many counts were recorded for this clonotype. V gene TRBV5-5 combines with J gene TRBJ2-1, with TRBD2 identical over 11 bases. V was pared by 4 bases and J by 3 bases, with 3 bases of the junction left unmatched. This CDR3 is built from 15 residues. Germline V gives CDR1 SGHKS, CDR2 YYEKEE (reference sequence). The CDR3 DNA follows: TGTGCCAGCAGCCGACTAGCGGGAAACTACAATGAGCAGTTCTTC. Translated: CASSRLAGNYNEQFF.

This clonotype was found a few times. The chain couples TRBV18 to TRBJ1-1; possibly TRBD1 for D (6 bases). The germline V gene encodes CDR1 KGHSH and CDR2 LQKENI. Deletions cut 3 bases from V and 5 bases from J, with 16 bases between. The CDR3 totals 15 residues. The CDR3, as DNA: TGTGCCAGCTCACCTCCAGACAGGATTACTACTGAAGCTTTCTTT. Protein product: CASSPPDRITTEAFF.

This clonotype was observed a few times. The CDR3 here is CASRFHDRLRMNTEAFF. Here the CDR3 DNA reads TGTGCAAGTCGCTTTCATGACAGGCTTAGGATGAACACTGAAGCTTTCTTT. The genes are TRBV12-2 and TRBJ1-1; the table assigns TRBD1, which was not confirmed against the DNA. TRBV12-2 is deemed a pseudogene. There are 17 residues in the CDR3.

J is TRBJ2-3 and V is TRBV27; D is undetermined. V lost 5 bases to trimming and J lost 2 bases, with 5 bases between them. This CDR3 contains 12 residues. Germline assignment: CDR1 MNHEY and CDR2 SMNVEV (reference sequence). The CDR3 nucleotides are TGTGCCAGCAGTACCCTCACAGATACGCAGTATTTT. Protein sequence: CASSTLTDTQYF.

This clonotype was observed a few times. This chain joins TRBV6-1 and TRBJ2-7; 8 bases match TRBD1. Looked up from germline, CDR1 is MNHNS and CDR2 is SASEGT. V dropped 3 bases and J dropped 4; count of bases not matched to a gene: 5. The CDR3 has 14 residues. The CDR3, as DNA: TGTGCCAGCAGTGATAGGCAGGGGGCTTACGAGCAGTACTTC. Translation gives CASSDRQGAYEQYF.

This clonotype was seen a handful of times. The J gene is TRBJ1-2, the V gene TRBV28; D gene ambiguous. Germline V gene data show CDR1 as MDHEN and CDR2 as SYDVKM. V lost 3 bases and J lost 5, with 4 bases in between. The CDR3 has 11 amino acids. CDR3 in amino acids: CASSFKYGYTF. CDR3 nucleotide sequence: TGTGCCAGCAGTTTTAAGTATGGCTACACCTTC.

Ten or more counts support this clonotype. This chain connects TRBV30 to TRBJ2-3; D assignment may be TRBD1 or TRBD2 (5 bases each). V dropped 8 bases and J dropped 2 bases, with 14 bases sitting between them. Germline CDR1 and CDR2: GTSNPN and SVGIG (reference sequence). This CDR3 spans 13 amino acids. The CDR3 nucleotides read TGTGCCCGATCCGGGACCACCACAGATACGCAGTATTTT. This translates into CARSGTTTDTQYF.

This clonotype was counted ten times or more. The chain has TRBV18 and TRBJ1-6, with D uncertain. Trimming took 3 bases from V and 7 from J, leaving 7 bases between them. The CDR3 extends over 13 amino acids. Germline V gene sequence: CDR1 KGHSH, CDR2 LQKENI. CDR3 protein: CASSPYPNSPLHF. CDR3 DNA sequence: TGTGCCAGCTCACCGTACCCGAATTCACCCCTCCACTTT.

The chain recombines TRBV6-2 or TRBV6-3 with TRBJ2-3, with a possible D match to TRBD2 (5 bases). Germline V gene lookup returns CDR1 MNHEY and CDR2 SVGEGT. Trimming stripped 7 bases from V and 0 bases from J, with 17 bases between. The CDR3 loop spans 16 amino acids. The CDR3 loop is CASTPQAGRSTDTQYF. DNA for the CDR3: TGTGCCAGCACCCCTCAGGCGGGTCGGAGCACAGATACGCAGTATTTT.